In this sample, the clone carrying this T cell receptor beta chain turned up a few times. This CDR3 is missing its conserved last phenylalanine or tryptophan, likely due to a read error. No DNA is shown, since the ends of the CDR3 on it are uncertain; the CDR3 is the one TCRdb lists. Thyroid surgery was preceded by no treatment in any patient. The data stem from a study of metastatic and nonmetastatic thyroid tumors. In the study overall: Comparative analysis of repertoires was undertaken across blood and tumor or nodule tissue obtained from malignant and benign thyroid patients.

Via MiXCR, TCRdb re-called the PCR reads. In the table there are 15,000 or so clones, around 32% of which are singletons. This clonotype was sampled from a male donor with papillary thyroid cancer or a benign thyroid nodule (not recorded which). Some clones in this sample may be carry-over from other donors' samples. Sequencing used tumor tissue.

The CDR3 protein is CAREGMVSFLY. The rearrangement joins TRBV2 to TRBJ1-1. The CDR3 contains 11 residues when both ends are counted. CDR1 is SNHLY and CDR2 is FYNNEI in the germline V gene.